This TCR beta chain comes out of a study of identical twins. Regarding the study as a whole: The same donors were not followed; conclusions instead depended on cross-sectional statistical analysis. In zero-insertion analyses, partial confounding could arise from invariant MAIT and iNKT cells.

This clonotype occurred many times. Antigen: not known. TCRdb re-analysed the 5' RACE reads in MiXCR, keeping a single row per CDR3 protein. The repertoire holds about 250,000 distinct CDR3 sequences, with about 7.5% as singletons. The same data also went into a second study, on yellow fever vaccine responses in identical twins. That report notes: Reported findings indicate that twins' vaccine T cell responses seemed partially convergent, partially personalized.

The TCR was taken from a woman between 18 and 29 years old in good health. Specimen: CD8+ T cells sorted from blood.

CDR3 nucleotides: TGTGCCAGCAGTTTGTACGGGGGGTTCACAGATACGCAGTATTTT. Translating gives CASSLYGGFTDTQYF. J is TRBJ2-3 and V is TRBV12-3 or TRBV12-4; 7 nucleotides agree with TRBD2. Trimming removed 3 bases from V and 2 bases from J; junction bases left unmatched: 5. The CDR3 runs 15 residues.